This T cell receptor beta chain came from a study of regulatory T cells in long-lasting Graves disease (dated by TCRdb to the early 2020s). In the study overall: Patients with newly diagnosed Graves' disease had been on antithyroid drugs for under 3 months. Peripheral blood TCR sequencing and RNA sequencing compared persistent Graves' disease patients with newly diagnosed Graves' disease patients. The study took place in China and was registered as a clinical trial. A total of about 35 samples underwent TCR sequencing, from around 13 patients with persistent Graves' disease and roughly 20 patients with newly diagnosed Graves' disease. Study-level results and caveats: Only the TCR beta chain was sequenced and analyzed. As a limitation, the authors acknowledged that the small sample size may reduce accuracy. Peripheral blood alone was examined, since thyroid tissue, which constituted the primary lesion, could not be accessed. Persistent Graves' disease patients showed lower TCR Shannon entropy and fewer highly expanded clones than newly diagnosed patients, suggesting clonal expansion. More public clonotypes were shared among persistent patients (2,741) than among newly diagnosed patients (966).

As concerns this clonotype: Its specific antigen is unknown. A read error is likely here: a far larger clone is one base away.

This specimen's time point label, interpreted: newly diagnosed GD, antithyroid drugs for less than 3 months. For both TCR sequencing and RNA sequencing, RNA was extracted from PBMCs in TRIzol. The diagnosis of Graves' disease followed American Thyroid Association guidelines. The patients came from an endocrinology department in Xi'an, China. Each patient gave approximately 9 milliliters of peripheral blood, collected in an EDTA anticoagulant tube. Ficoll Paque Plus density gradient separation was used to isolate PBMCs, and no additional T cell sorting was done. An Agilent 2100 Bioanalyzer and agarose gel were used to check RNA quality, and a NanoDrop 2000 was used to measure RNA concentration. The library was produced with multiplex PCR. Sequencing took place on an Illumina HiSeq 4000. TCR beta libraries were built with iRepertoire HTBI primers and Arm-PCR amplification of CDR3 regions. Before sequencing, the PCR products went through gel purification. Regarding the original processing steps: Across samples, 62 TRBV and 12 to 15 TRBJ segments were identified and used for gene usage analysis of CDR3 amino acid clonotypes. COPE and FqMerger were used to merge filtered high-quality paired reads into contigs. BLAST was used to align contigs to IMGT TRBV, TRBD and TRBJ reference genes, and CDR3 was defined according to IMGT. Highly expanded clones were defined as clonotypes with a frequency above 0.1%. Shannon entropy served as the measure of repertoire diversity, while the Gini coefficient captured V-J evenness. A clonotype was considered public if more than one individual shared it. TCRdb handled the public reads itself, with Q25 trimming in fastp and clone calling in MiXCR, and kept productive beta chains. CDR3 protein duplicates are merged, each entry listing the most common genes and DNA. The V and J calls, along with clone size, are taken from TCRdb and not from the paper's own processing. This sample holds 250,000 or so distinct CDR3 sequences; 20% to 25% were observed only once. Together, the top ten hold more than 11% of the sample.

Sequences were derived from peripheral blood mononuclear cells (PBMCs), sampled at new diagnosis, from a patient treated with antithyroid drugs. This clonotype was obtained from a female donor with Graves disease.

In nucleotide form, the sequence is TGTGCCAGCAGTGACACACTAGCGGGAGAGTACAATGAGCAGTTCTTC. The resulting protein is CASSDTLAGEYNEQFF. The chain joins TRBV28 to TRBJ2-1, and 11 bases in between align with TRBD2. After removal of 5 bases from V and 4 bases from J, the junction retains 7 bases not matched to a gene. As encoded in the germline V gene, CDR1 is MDHEN while CDR2 is SYDVKM. From its cysteine to its phenylalanine, the CDR3 spans 16 amino acids. Of the read, only the CDR3 DNA is kept; its 48 bases are in frame from base 1.